This entry lists 6 T cell receptor beta chains sequenced from one sample in a study of technical replicates of blood from several donors. Measured with immunoSEQ multiplex PCR; TCRdb has only the in-frame clones, and not every one. The sample carries around 83,000 clones, roughly 93% recorded once. Sequenced: T cells isolated from PBMCs. Receptors were obtained from a human donor in good health.

The chain couples TRBV18 to TRBJ2-4; D is unclear. V lost 4 bases and J 7 bases, leaving 14 bases between the germline ends. Germline values: CDR1 KGHSH, CDR2 LQKENI. CDR3 length: 14 residues. The CDR3 loop is CASSQTLGMNIQYF. CDR3 DNA: TGTGCCAGCTCACAGACTCTGGGTATGAACATTCAGTACTTC.

The V call is TRBV6-1, the J call TRBJ2-1, with 8 bases identical to TRBD1. Losses at the gene ends were 6 bases for V and 9 bases for J; bases not matched to a gene: 13. The germline V gene has CDR1 MNHNS and CDR2 SASEGT. The CDR3 runs 15 residues. CDR3 amino acids: CASREDRVSSSEQFF. The DNA for the CDR3 is TGTGCCAGCAGGGAGGACAGGGTATCTTCTAGTGAGCAGTTCTTC.

V is TRBV2 and J is TRBJ2-3; D unclear. Between the trimmed V and J ends, which lost 10 bases and 5 bases, there was a span of 16 bases. The CDR3 spans 13 residues. Germline CDR1 reads SNHLY; CDR2 reads FYNNEI. CDR3 residues: CATTITPRDTQYF. For the CDR3, the DNA is TGTGCCACCACGATTACCCCGAGAGATACGCAGTATTTT. Full variable domain (missing parts from reference TRBV2 and TRBJ2-3): EPEVTQTPSHQVTQMGQEVILRCVPISNHLYFYWYRQILGQKVEFLVSFYNNEISEKSEIFDDQFSVERPDGSNFTLKIRSTKLEDSAMYFCATTITPRDTQYFGPGTRLTVL.

The J gene is TRBJ2-5, the V gene TRBV19, with D possibly being TRBD1 (5 bases). Trimming left V 5 bases short and J 3 bases short, with 7 bases between. The CDR3 is 12 residues long. Germline CDR1 LNHDA, CDR2 SQIVND (reference sequence). CDR3 DNA sequence: TGTGCCAGTAGTTCCAGGGAAGAGACCCAGTACTTC. Its protein is CASSSREETQYF.

The chain recombines TRBV7-3 with TRBJ1-5, with TRBD1 identical over 7 bases. Germline assignment: CDR1 SGHTA and CDR2 FQGTGA. The ends lost 5 bases at V and 7 bases at J; junction bases unmatched: 5. The CDR3 has 13 amino acids. CDR3 sequence (DNA): TGTGCCAGCAGCGCAGACAGGGACCAGCCCCAGCATTTT. This sequence encodes CASSADRDQPQHF.

This clone has a single count. The chain's CDR3 is CASSATTGPEQYF. The CDR3 nucleotides read TGTGCCAGCAGTGCCACGACAGGGCCCGAGCAGTACTTC. The V and J genes are TRBV27 and TRBJ2-7; 7 nucleotides align to TRBD1. This CDR3 is 13 amino acids long. V shed 5 bases, J shed 6 bases, and the junction held 7 bases outside the gene matches. Germline loops: CDR1 MNHEY, CDR2 SMNVEV (reference sequence).